One sample yielded the 10 T cell receptor beta chains listed below, sequenced in a study of CD8 T cells in Susac syndrome. Random hexamers were used to reverse transcribe the RNA input (0.5 to 1 ug). TCRdb reprocessed the immunoSEQ multiplex PCR reads via MiXCR and lists one record per CDR3 protein. The sample lists tens of thousands of distinct CDR3 sequences, roughly 94% seen once, with roughly 0.46% in the top ten. The sample was CD8+ T cells from PBMCs. These receptors came from a human donor with Susac syndrome.

The chain is built from TRBV28 and TRBJ2-5; a weak D match, TRBD2 (5 bases). Germline loops: CDR1 MDHEN, CDR2 SYDVKM. This CDR3 is 16 amino acids long. The V and J ends lost 2 bases and 1 base respectively, with 14 bases between them. CDR3 sequence: CASSLARPGFQETQYF. The DNA of the CDR3 is TGTGCCAGCAGTTTAGCACGCCCGGGGTTCCAAGAGACCCAGTACTTC.

The genes are TRBV14 and TRBJ1-2; TRBD1 is a possible D gene (6 bases). This CDR3 contains 13 residues. The V gene's germline CDR1 is SGHDN and CDR2 FVKESK. Trimming removed 4 bases at V and 1 base at J, with 7 bases between. CDR3 loop: CASSRTVNYGYTF. CDR3 DNA sequence: TGTGCCAGCAGCCGGACAGTTAACTATGGCTACACCTTC.

The J gene is TRBJ2-1, the V gene TRBV5-1, with 7 positions matching TRBD2. Looked up from germline, CDR1 is SGHRS and CDR2 is YFSETQ. The CDR3 has 16 residues. The V and J ends lost 4 bases and 7 bases, in that order; junction bases with no gene match: 14. CDR3 sequence reads: CASSLPIGLGDNEQFF. The CDR3 nucleotides are TGCGCCAGCAGCCTGCCCATTGGACTAGGCGATAATGAGCAGTTCTTC.

The chain uses TRBV20-1 and TRBJ2-7; 7 positions agree with TRBD2. This CDR3 comprises 17 residues. V lost 0 bases and J lost 1; bases outside the gene matches: 12. CDR1 DFQATT and CDR2 SNEGSKA come from the germline V gene (reference sequence). CDR3 loop: CSARDFRGGPSSYEQYF. The CDR3 DNA reads TGCAGTGCTAGAGATTTTAGGGGAGGGCCATCATCCTACGAGCAGTACTTC.

V usage is TRBV27 and J usage is TRBJ1-4; D may be TRBD1 (6 bases). The CDR3 has 14 residues. The germline V gene has CDR1 MNHEY and CDR2 SMNVEV (reference sequence). With 6 bases removed from V and 7 bases from J, the gap between germline ends came to 15 bases. The CDR3 loop is CASRETGRSEKLFF. CDR3 DNA sequence: TGTGCCAGCAGGGAAACAGGGAGGAGTGAAAAACTGTTTTTT.

V usage is TRBV30 and J usage is TRBJ1-3; no clear D. Germline CDR1 GTSNPN, CDR2 SVGIG (reference sequence). Trimming left V 0 bases short and J 4 bases short, with 1 base between. The CDR3 length is 11 residues. This CDR3 reads CAWSVGNTIYF. CDR3 coding DNA: TGTGCCTGGAGTGTCGGAAACACCATATATTTT.

The CDR3 region is CASSPGGGMNTEAFF. As DNA, the CDR3 is TGTGCCAGCAGCCCCGGGGGAGGGATGAACACTGAAGCTTTCTTT. The V call is TRBV7-2, the J call TRBJ1-1; D may be TRBD1 (5 bases). The germline V and J ends were trimmed by 5 bases and 0 bases, with 13 bases remaining between them. There are 15 residues in the CDR3. Germline loops: CDR1 SGHTA, CDR2 FQGNSA.

The rearrangement uses TRBV16 and TRBJ2-1, with TRBD2 matching 7 bases. The CDR3 has 13 residues. Looked up from germline, CDR1 is KGHSY and CDR2 is FQNENV. V lost 2 bases, J lost 7 bases, and 2 bases stayed unmatched. The CDR3: CASSQGRGNEQFF. CDR3 nucleotides: TGTGCCAGCAGCCAAGGGAGGGGAAATGAGCAGTTCTTC.

V usage is TRBV29-1 and J usage is TRBJ2-2, with TRBD2 identical over 10 bases. Germline V gene data show CDR1 as SQVTM and CDR2 as ANQGSEA. V lost 4 bases to trimming and J lost 5 bases; unmatched junction nucleotides: 7. The length of the CDR3 is 15 residues. CDR3 loop: CSVVSSGSGTGELFF. The CDR3 nucleotides read TGCAGCGTTGTGTCTAGCGGGAGTGGTACCGGGGAGCTGTTTTTT.

In DNA form, the CDR3 reads TGTGCCAGCTCGGCCGGAGGTCTGAGCACCGGGGAGCTGTTTTTT. Translated, it gives CASSAGGLSTGELFF. V usage is TRBV6-4 and J usage is TRBJ2-2, with D possibly TRBD2 on 5 matching bases. There are 15 residues in the CDR3. Per the germline V gene, CDR1 is MRHNA and CDR2 is SNTAGT. The ends were cut back, 8 bases at V and 4 bases at J, with 17 bases in the middle.